This T cell receptor (beta chain) was sequenced for a study of Ad26.COV2.S vaccination and SARS-CoV-2 variants. Study-level results: Vaccinees displayed broader spike-specific TCR repertoires than placebo recipients. The TCR breadth and depth analyses may have understated or missed part of the total T cell responses. Substantial post-vaccination breadth of spike-specific CD8+ and CD4+ T cell responses was reported.

Between the trimmed V and J ends, which lost 5 bases and 1 base, there was a span of 9 bases. The CDR3 length is 14 residues. CDR1 and CDR2 (germline): SGHAT, FQNNGV. With regard to this clone: The antigen is undetermined.

This table comes from immunoSEQ multiplex PCR, and its TCRdb copy is limited to in-frame clones, with some not included. The sample has over 130,000 clones; 86% are singletons. The receptor's source is a human donor who had recovered from COVID-19. This chain joins TRBV11-2 and TRBJ1-3; D not resolved. This sample comprised peripheral blood, obtained after recovery from COVID-19. The CDR3 DNA reads TGTGCCAGCAGCCCCCAACCGTCTGGAAACACCATATATTTT. Encoded protein: CASSPQPSGNTIYF.